The source of this T cell receptor (beta chain) is a study of CD8+ T cells in alopecia areata. As for the study in general: Treated patients were dosed with oral tofacitinib, taking 5 to 10 mg twice daily. Study outcomes and limitations: With patients, TCR sharing proved less clear than in mice, a difference possibly related to HLA.

CDR1 and CDR2 from the germline V gene are SNHLY and FYNNEI. The V and J ends lost 3 bases and 0 bases respectively, with 7 bases between them. CDR3 length: 14 amino acids. RNA was isolated and reverse transcribed to cDNA, the sequencing template. Profiled with immunoSEQ multiplex PCR; TCRdb holds only in-frame clones, not every one. The profile shows almost 250,000 clones, 65% to 70% of them singletons. Concerning this clone: Its antigen is not identified.

This specimen was CD4+ T cells sorted from blood, taken at week 0. V gene TRBV2 combines with J gene TRBJ2-3; TRBD1 might be the D (5 bases). This clonotype was sampled from a human donor with alopecia areata. CDR3 region: CASSDQGSTDTQYF. CDR3 nucleotide sequence: TGTGCCAGCAGTGACCAGGGTAGCACAGATACGCAGTATTTT. Filled out from reference TRBV2 and TRBJ2-3, the complete variable domain reads EPEVTQTPSHQVTQMGQEVILRCVPISNHLYFYWYRQILGQKVEFLVSFYNNEISEKSEIFDDQFSVERPDGSNFTLKIRSTKLEDSAMYFCASSDQGSTDTQYFGPGTRLTVL.